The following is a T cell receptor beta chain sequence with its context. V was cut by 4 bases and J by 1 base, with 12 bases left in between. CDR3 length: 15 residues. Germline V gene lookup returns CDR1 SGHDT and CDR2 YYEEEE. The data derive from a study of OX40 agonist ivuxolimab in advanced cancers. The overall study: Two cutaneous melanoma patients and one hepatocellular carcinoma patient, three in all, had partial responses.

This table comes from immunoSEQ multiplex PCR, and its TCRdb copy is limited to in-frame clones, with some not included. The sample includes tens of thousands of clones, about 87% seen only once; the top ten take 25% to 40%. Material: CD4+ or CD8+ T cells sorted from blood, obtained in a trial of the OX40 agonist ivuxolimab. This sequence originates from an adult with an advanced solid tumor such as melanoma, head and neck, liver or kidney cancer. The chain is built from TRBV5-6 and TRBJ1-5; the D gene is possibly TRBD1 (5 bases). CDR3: CASSRFGASNQPQHF. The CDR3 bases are TGTGCCAGCAGCCGATTTGGGGCAAGCAATCAGCCCCAGCATTTT.